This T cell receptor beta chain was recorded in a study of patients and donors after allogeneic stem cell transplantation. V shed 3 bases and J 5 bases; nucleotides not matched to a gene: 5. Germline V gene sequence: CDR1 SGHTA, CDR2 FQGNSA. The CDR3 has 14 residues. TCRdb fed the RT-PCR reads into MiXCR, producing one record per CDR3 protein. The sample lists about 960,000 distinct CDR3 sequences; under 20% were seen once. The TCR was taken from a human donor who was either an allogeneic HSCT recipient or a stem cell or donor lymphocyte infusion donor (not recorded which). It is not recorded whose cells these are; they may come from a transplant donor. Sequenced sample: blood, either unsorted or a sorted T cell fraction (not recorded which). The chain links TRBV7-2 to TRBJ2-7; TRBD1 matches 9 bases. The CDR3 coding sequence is TGTGCCAGCAGCTTCCGGACAGGGGTCAACGAGCAGTACTTC. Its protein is CASSFRTGVNEQYF.